These T cell receptor beta chains were read from a single sample in a study of cytomegalovirus exposure and HLA in healthy donors. The table came from immunoSEQ multiplex PCR; TCRdb's copy has only in-frame clones and leaves some out. The table lists more than 150,000 clones, roughly 82% of them singletons, with more than 1.5% in the top ten. Material: PBMCs. All receptors derive from a man aged 40-49 years in good health and CMV-seronegative. The CDR3 runs from the conserved cysteine through the conserved F or W. The order of the fields is J gene, D gene, clone size, V gene, CDR3 DNA, CDR3 protein. A D gene is named only where the DNA matches it firmly. Size is omitted from some rows. Given values are once, few, many or a class for expanded clones.

j_call: TRBJ2-7
d_call: -
clone_size: -
v_call: TRBV27
cdr3_nt: TGTGCCAGCAGTTTAACAGCAGCCTCTTACTACGAGCAGTACTTC
cdr3_aa: CASSLTAASYYEQYF

j_call: TRBJ2-2
d_call: -
clone_size: -
v_call: TRBV4-2
cdr3_nt: TGTGCCAGCAGCCAGGCCGGGTTGAACACCGGGGAGCTGTTTTTT
cdr3_aa: CASSQAGLNTGELFF

j_call: TRBJ1-2
d_call: TRBD1
clone_size: -
v_call: TRBV4-3
cdr3_nt: TGCGCCAGCAGCCAGAAAAGAGTGAGGGGACAGGGCAACGCTAACTATGGCTACACCTTC
cdr3_aa: CASSQKRVRGQGNANYGYTF

j_call: TRBJ2-2
d_call: -
clone_size: -
v_call: TRBV4-3
cdr3_nt: TGCGCCAGCAGCCAAGGGTTCAGTAGCCTGACCGGGGAGCTGTTTTTT
cdr3_aa: CASSQGFSSLTGELFF

j_call: TRBJ1-2
d_call: -
clone_size: few
v_call: TRBV7-2
cdr3_nt: TGTGCCAGCAGCTTAGATCCCGGGGTTAACTATGGCTACACCTTC
cdr3_aa: CASSLDPGVNYGYTF

j_call: TRBJ1-3
d_call: -
clone_size: -
v_call: TRBV11-3
cdr3_nt: TGTGCCAGCAGCTACGGACAGCTGAGCTCTGGAAACACCATATATTTT
cdr3_aa: CASSYGQLSSGNTIYF

j_call: TRBJ1-5
d_call: TRBD1
clone_size: few
v_call: TRBV4-1
cdr3_nt: TGCGCCAGCAGTCCCACAGGGGACCAGCCCCAGCATTTT
cdr3_aa: CASSPTGDQPQHF

j_call: TRBJ2-7
d_call: -
clone_size: -
v_call: TRBV28
cdr3_nt: TGTGCCAGCAGAACACAGGGCTGGGAGCAGTACTTC
cdr3_aa: CASRTQGWEQYF

j_call: TRBJ2-4
d_call: -
clone_size: -
v_call: TRBV5-1
cdr3_nt: TGCGCCAGCAGCTTGGGAGCACAGGGTAGGGTCTTGAGCATTCAGTACTTC
cdr3_aa: CASSLGAQGRVLSIQYF

j_call: TRBJ1-5
d_call: -
clone_size: -
v_call: TRBV5-4
cdr3_nt: TGTGCCAGCAGCAGCGGGAGCCAAGGACCCCAGCATTTT
cdr3_aa: CASSSGSQGPQHF

j_call: TRBJ2-3
d_call: TRBD1
clone_size: -
v_call: TRBV4-3
cdr3_nt: TGCGCCAGCAGCCAAGAGTGGGGTCAGGGGGGCACAGATACGCAGTATTTT
cdr3_aa: CASSQEWGQGGTDTQYF

j_call: TRBJ2-7
d_call: TRBD2
clone_size: -
v_call: TRBV2
cdr3_nt: TGTGCCAGCAAAGTAGCGGGACTCTCCTACGAGCAGTACTTC
cdr3_aa: CASKVAGLSYEQYF

j_call: TRBJ2-1
d_call: -
clone_size: -
v_call: TRBV11-2
cdr3_nt: TGTGCCAGCAGCTTAGTAGGGGCCCCCAGCTCCTACAATGAGCAGTTCTTC
cdr3_aa: CASSLVGAPSSYNEQFF

j_call: TRBJ2-7
d_call: -
clone_size: -
v_call: TRBV5-4
cdr3_nt: TGTGCCAGCACCGCGGACAGAATTTCCTACGAGCAGTACTTC
cdr3_aa: CASTADRISYEQYF

j_call: TRBJ2-5
d_call: -
clone_size: -
v_call: TRBV11-3
cdr3_nt: TGTGCCAGCAGCTCCCCGTCGGACAGTCGTCAGACCCAGTACTTC
cdr3_aa: CASSSPSDSRQTQYF

j_call: TRBJ2-7
d_call: TRBD2
clone_size: once
v_call: TRBV10-3
cdr3_nt: TGTGCCATTTCCCCGGGGAGCGGGACCGAGCAGTACTTC
cdr3_aa: CAISPGSGTEQYF